What follows are 13 T cell receptor beta chains derived from one specimen sequenced in a study of shared clonotypes between healthy human individuals. TCRdb's copy holds only in-frame clones and misses some; the assay was immunoSEQ multiplex PCR. The sample carries 2 million to 2.5 million clones, roughly 92% recorded once. Material for sequencing was naive CD4+ T cells from PBMCs. Noted subset: CD45RA+ positively selected. The receptors were gathered from a man aged 18 to 30 in good health. Some clones in this sample may be carry-over from other donors' samples.

The chain has TRBV14 and TRBJ2-7; D unresolved. V gave up 2 bases and J gave up 5 bases, with 16 bases separating them. The CDR3 extends over 15 amino acids. Germline CDR1 is SGHDN and CDR2 is FVKESK. CDR3 nucleotides: TGTGCCAGCAGCCAACTTACAGTCTTCATCGACGAGCAGTACTTC. The encoded protein is CASSQLTVFIDEQYF.

The chain uses TRBV29-1 and TRBJ1-2; tentative D call: TRBD1 (5 bases). The CDR3 spans 13 residues. V was clipped by 6 bases and J by 4 bases, with 15 bases between them. The germline CDR1 and CDR2 sequences are SQVTM and ANQGSEA. The CDR3 nucleotides read TGCAGCGTGCTACTGTTGGGGGGCTATGGCTACACCTTC. It is translated as CSVLLLGGYGYTF. Combining the CDR3 with reference TRBV29-1 and TRBJ1-2 gives the whole variable domain SAVISQKPSRDICQRGTSLTIQCQVDSQVTMMFWYRQQPGQSLTLIATANQGSEATYESGFVIDKFPISRPNLTFSTLTVSNMSPEDSSIYLCSVLLLGGYGYTFGSGTRLTVV.

The V call is TRBV5-8, the J call TRBJ1-2; maybe TRBD1 (5 bases). Germline-derived CDR1 and CDR2 are SGHTS and YDEGEE. V was trimmed by 8 bases and J by 1 base, leaving 21 bases between them. This CDR3 contains 16 residues. CDR3 sequence (DNA): TGTGCCAGTGAAGGCGATCGGGACGCCAATAACTATGGCTACACCTTC. Translated, it gives CASEGDRDANNYGYTF.

V gene TRBV28 combines with J gene TRBJ2-7; possible D gene TRBD2, 6 bases. The CDR3 length is 15 residues. Germline lookup yields CDR1 MDHEN and CDR2 SYDVKM. V was shortened by 4 bases and J by 3 bases, with 16 bases between the two germline ends. CDR3 in DNA: TGTGCCAGCAGTTCCCCATCTAGCGCATTCTACGAGCAGTACTTC. Its translation: CASSSPSSAFYEQYF.

With regard to this clone: Additional DNA sequences in this sample encode the identical CDR3. The chain carries TRBV27 and TRBJ2-2; 9 bases line up with TRBD1. The ends lost 6 bases at V and 5 bases at J; junction bases unmatched: 4. The CDR3 covers 14 residues. Germline CDR1 and CDR2: MNHEY and SMNVEV (reference sequence). As DNA, the CDR3 is TGTGCCAGCAGGGGACAGGGAGGAACCGGGGAGCTGTTTTTT. Translation gives CASRGQGGTGELFF.

This clone has just a few counts. The CDR3 is CASSSSGGNQPQHF. The CDR3 nucleotides read TGTGCCAGCAGTTCGTCAGGTGGCAATCAGCCCCAGCATTTT. This rearrangement joins TRBV27 to TRBJ1-5; D is uncertain. The CDR3 contains 14 residues. V was trimmed by 4 bases and J by 2 bases, leaving 9 bases between them. Germline assignment: CDR1 MNHEY and CDR2 SMNVEV (reference sequence).

The chain couples TRBV4-2 to TRBJ2-5; maybe TRBD1 (6 bases). CDR1 is LGHNA and CDR2 is YNFKEQ in the germline V gene. The CDR3 spans 16 residues. V was trimmed by 2 bases and J by 5 bases, leaving 18 bases between them. CDR3 DNA sequence: TGTGCCAGCAGCCAACAAAGCCCTACAGGGTATGAGACCCAGTACTTC. Its translation is CASSQQSPTGYETQYF.

V is TRBV6-5 and J is TRBJ1-1; 7 nucleotides align to TRBD1. This CDR3 is built from 15 residues. Per germline, CDR1 MNHEY and CDR2 SVGAGI. Unmatched junction bases numbered 9, after V lost 0 bases and J lost 8 bases. CDR3 bases: TGTGCCAGCAGTTACTCAGGGACAGCAAACCTGGAAGCTTTCTTT. Encoded protein: CASSYSGTANLEAFF.

The V call is TRBV5-4, the J call TRBJ2-1; TRBD2 matches 15 bases. CDR1 SGHNT and CDR2 YYREEE come from the germline V gene (reference sequence). This CDR3 comprises 17 residues. Unmatched junction bases numbered 4, after V lost 4 bases and J lost 2 bases. The CDR3 region is CASSVGLAGGTYNEQFF. CDR3 DNA: TGTGCCAGCAGCGTTGGACTAGCGGGAGGGACCTACAATGAGCAGTTCTTC.

The rearrangement joins TRBV6-6 to TRBJ2-5; TRBD1 matches at 10 bases. The germline V gene has CDR1 MNHNY and CDR2 SVGAGI (reference sequence). CDR3 length: 15 residues. The V segment lost 9 bases and the J segment 1 base; nucleotides outside the gene matches: 8. The CDR3 bases are TGTGCCAGTCGGACAGGGGGACGCCTCCAAGAGACCCAGTACTTC. As protein: CASRTGGRLQETQYF.

The J gene is TRBJ1-2, the V gene TRBV6-5; 7 bases fit TRBD1. Germline V gene data show CDR1 as MNHEY and CDR2 as SVGAGI. The CDR3 has 15 residues. Germline trimming cut 7 bases from V and 2 bases from J; bases unmatched to any gene: 10. The CDR3 loop reads CASKDRVGGNYGYTF. CDR3 in DNA: TGTGCCAGCAAAGACAGGGTGGGGGGGAACTATGGCTACACCTTC.

V usage is TRBV18 and J usage is TRBJ2-7; TRBD1 agrees at 8 bases. The CDR3 is made up of 16 amino acids. Trimming took 3 bases from V and 3 from J; bases not matched to a gene: 10. Per the germline V gene, CDR1 is KGHSH and CDR2 is LQKENI. As DNA, the CDR3 is TGTGCCAGCTCACCTCTAACAGGGGGGTTAAACTACGAGCAGTACTTC. It yields the protein CASSPLTGGLNYEQYF. The complete variable domain, with remaining parts taken from reference TRBV18 and TRBJ2-7, reads NAGVMQNPRHLVRRRGQEARLRCSPMKGHSHVYWYRQLPEEGLKFMVYLQKENIIDESGMPKERFSAEFPKEGPSILRIQQVVRGDSAAYFCASSPLTGGLNYEQYFGPGTRLTVT.

The rearrangement uses TRBV27 and TRBJ1-1; 7 bases are a match to TRBD1. Germline V gene lookup returns CDR1 MNHEY and CDR2 SMNVEV (reference sequence). The CDR3 contains 19 residues. The ends lost 1 base at V and 2 bases at J; junction bases unmatched: 16. CDR3 protein: CASSLYRPGGLGVNTEAFF. CDR3 DNA: TGTGCCAGCAGTTTATATCGCCCAGGGGGATTGGGGGTAAACACTGAAGCTTTCTTT.